Sequencing of this TCR beta chain was carried out in a study of chemoradiotherapy in HPV16-positive cancers. Overall study context: Candidate HPV-specific clones and shared TCR motifs came from two HPV16-positive patients.

Produced via immunoSEQ multiplex PCR; TCRdb's table is partial and in-frame only. Of about 1,500 clones in the sample, 82% are singletons; the top ten hold 6.2%. Germline CDR1 SGHTA, CDR2 FQGNSA. The ends were cut back, 5 bases at V and 9 bases at J, with 11 bases in the middle. This CDR3 has 12 residues. To note about this clone: Its antigen remains unknown.

General study findings and limits: Candidate HPV-specific clones and E7-related TCR motifs grew in tumor during treatment. The functional HPV-specific definition rests on just a couple of HPV16-positive patients. Better recurrence-free survival went with HPV-responsive T-cell expansion in HPV16-positive patients.

The clonotype was recovered from a human donor with HPV-associated anogenital cancer. The V and J genes are TRBV7-2 and TRBJ2-1, with D perhaps matching TRBD1 or TRBD2 (5 bases each). Sample: tumor tissue, taken from a patient who underwent chemoradiotherapy. This CDR3 is CASSRRDGEQFF. The CDR3 bases are TGTGCCAGCAGCAGACGGGACGGTGAGCAGTTCTTC. Together with reference TRBV7-2 and TRBJ2-1, the CDR3 gives the full variable domain: GAGVSQSPSNKVTEKGKDVELRCDPISGHTALYWYRQSLGQGLEFLIYFQGNSAPDKSGLPSDRFSAERTGGSVSTLTIQRTQQEDSAVYLCASSRRDGEQFFGPGTRLTVL.